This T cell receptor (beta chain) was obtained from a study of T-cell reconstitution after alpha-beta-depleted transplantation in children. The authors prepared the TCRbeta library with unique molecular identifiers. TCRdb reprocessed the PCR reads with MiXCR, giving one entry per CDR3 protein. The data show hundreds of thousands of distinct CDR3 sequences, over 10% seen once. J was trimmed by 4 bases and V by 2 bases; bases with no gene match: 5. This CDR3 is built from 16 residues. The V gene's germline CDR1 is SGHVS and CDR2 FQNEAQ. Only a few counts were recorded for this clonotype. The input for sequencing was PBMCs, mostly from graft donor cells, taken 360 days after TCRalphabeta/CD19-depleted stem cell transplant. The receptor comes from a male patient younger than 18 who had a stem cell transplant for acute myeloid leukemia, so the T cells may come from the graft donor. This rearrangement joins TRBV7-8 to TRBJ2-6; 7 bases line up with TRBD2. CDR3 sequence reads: CASSLWEGSGANVLTF. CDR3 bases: TGTGCCAGCAGCTTATGGGAGGGGTCCGGGGCCAACGTCCTGACTTTC.